Listed here are 32 T cell receptor beta chains from one sample, sequenced in a study of CD8 T cells in Susac syndrome. The RNA, 0.5 to 1 ug, was put through reverse transcription using random hexamers. TCRdb re-analysed the immunoSEQ multiplex PCR reads in MiXCR, keeping a single row per CDR3 protein. The data show about 200,000 distinct CDR3 sequences, with 95% seen just once and 0.08% to 0.11% held by the top ten. Material: CD4+ T cells from PBMCs. Receptors originate from a human donor in good health.

This rearrangement joins TRBV9 to TRBJ2-3, with D possibly being TRBD1 (6 bases). The J call may be faulty, since TRBJ1-5 better matches the DNA end. Germline values: CDR1 SGDLS, CDR2 YYNGEE. This CDR3 is 17 amino acids long. The DNA for the CDR3 is TGTGCCAGCAGCGTATTAGCGGGGGGGCCGCACACAGATACGCAGCATTTT. It translates to CASSVLAGGPHTDTQHF.

The chain uses TRBV4-2 and TRBJ2-3, with 7 positions matching TRBD2. This CDR3 region has 14 residues. Trimming at V came to 4 bases and at J to 5 bases, leaving 6 bases not matched to a gene. CDR1 and CDR2 (germline): LGHNA, YNFKEQ. The chain's CDR3 is CASSPLAAGDTQYF. In nucleotides, the CDR3 is TGTGCCAGCAGCCCGCTAGCGGCGGGAGATACGCAGTATTTT.

The chain links TRBV20-1 to TRBJ2-3; the match to TRBD2 covers 9 bases. CDR1 and CDR2 from the germline V gene are DFQATT and SNEGSKA (reference sequence). V lost 2 bases and J lost 3; bases outside the gene matches: 3. This CDR3 contains 14 residues. The CDR3 nucleotides read TGCAGTGCTAGACCGACTAGCGGTACAGATACGCAGTATTTT. This translates into CSARPTSGTDTQYF.

This chain connects TRBV5-4 to TRBJ2-5, with 13 bases that match TRBD2. Per germline, CDR1 SGHNT and CDR2 YYREEE (reference sequence). This CDR3 contains 16 residues. The junction had 7 bases not matched to a gene; V was cut back by 2 bases and J by 6 bases. The DNA for the CDR3 is TGTGCCAGCAGCTTCGGACTAGCGGGGGACGGAAAGACCCAGTACTTC. Amino acid sequence: CASSFGLAGDGKTQYF.

CDR3 in DNA: TGTGCCATCAGTCCCCGCAGGGAGAGCACAGATACGCAGTATTTT. Residues: CAISPRRESTDTQYF. The rearrangement links TRBV10-3 to TRBJ2-3; D might be TRBD1 or TRBD2, each matching 5 bases. From germline, CDR1 is ENHRY and CDR2 SYGVKD. V gave up 5 bases and J gave up 0 bases, with 12 bases separating them. CDR3 size: 15 residues.

This chain joins TRBV20-1 and TRBJ1-2; 10 nucleotides line up with TRBD1. This CDR3 is built from 16 residues. CDR1 is DFQATT and CDR2 is SNEGSKA in the germline V gene (reference sequence). V lost 0 bases and J lost 4; bases outside the gene matches: 8. The CDR3 loop reads CSARDTGTGDSYGYTF. The CDR3 DNA is TGCAGTGCTAGAGACACCGGGACAGGGGATTCCTATGGCTACACCTTC.

The chain is built from TRBV12-3 or TRBV12-4 and TRBJ2-6; no reliable D call. Trimming stripped 2 bases from V and 6 bases from J, with 5 bases between. This CDR3 spans 13 amino acids. The CDR3 DNA is TGTGCCAGCAGTTTATGGGAGGCCAACGTCCTGACTTTC. The encoded protein is CASSLWEANVLTF.

The chain recombines TRBV28 with TRBJ2-2, with a possible D match to TRBD2 (7 bases). This CDR3 region has 14 residues. CDR1 is MDHEN and CDR2 is SYDVKM in the germline V gene. Trimming pared 7 bases from V and 6 bases from J, leaving 15 bases between. As DNA, the CDR3 is TGTGCCAGCACCCGTGCGGGGGCGGCCGGGGAGCTGTTTTTT. It translates to CASTRAGAAGELFF.

This chain links TRBV5-6 with TRBJ2-7, with 8 bases identical to TRBD1. Per germline, CDR1 SGHDT and CDR2 YYEEEE. The CDR3 length is 14 residues. V dropped 3 bases and J dropped 7; count of bases not matched to a gene: 9. The DNA of the CDR3 is TGTGCCAGCAGCTCGTGGACAGGGTGGGAGGAGCAGTACGTC. This gives the protein CASSSWTGWEEQYV.

The chain uses TRBV9 and TRBJ2-1; TRBD2 aligns across 12 bases. The length of the CDR3 is 17 residues. Germline assignment: CDR1 SGDLS and CDR2 YYNGEE. Losses at the gene ends were 3 bases for V and 8 bases for J; bases not matched to a gene: 12. The CDR3 DNA is TGTGCCAGCAGCGATCTCCTAGCGGGGGGGAGGTACGATGAGCAGTTCTTC. Translating it yields CASSDLLAGGRYDEQFF.

The chain uses TRBV7-9 and TRBJ2-7; 8 bases map to TRBD1. The CDR3 is 12 amino acids. With V trimmed by 5 bases and J by 5 bases, 2 bases remained unmatched. Germline V gene lookup returns CDR1 SEHNR and CDR2 FQNEAQ (reference sequence). In DNA form, the CDR3 reads TGTGCCAGCAGCCAGGACAGGGACGAGCAGTACTTC. Residues: CASSQDRDEQYF.

This chain uses TRBV12-3 or TRBV12-4 with TRBJ1-1; no clear D. Trimming removed 6 bases from V and 3 bases from J, with 8 bases in between. There are 12 residues in the CDR3. The CDR3, as DNA: TGTGCCAGCAGGGACGCCGACACTGAAGCTTTCTTT. Translated: CASRDADTEAFF.

The rearrangement links TRBV7-2 to TRBJ1-5, with D maybe TRBD1 (5 bases). With 4 bases removed from V and 6 bases from J, the gap between germline ends came to 13 bases. CDR1 SGHTA and CDR2 FQGNSA come from the germline V gene. The CDR3 contains 14 residues. The CDR3 reads CASSSRGFSQPQHF. The DNA of the CDR3 is TGTGCCAGCAGCTCCCGGGGGTTTTCTCAGCCCCAGCATTTT.

The rearrangement joins TRBV2 to TRBJ2-5; the D is unclear. V lost 3 bases and J 2 bases, leaving 4 bases between the germline ends. The CDR3 sequence is 12 residues long. Germline CDR1 reads SNHLY; CDR2 reads FYNNEI. The CDR3 DNA reads as TGTGCCAGCAGTGAGGAACAAGAGACCCAGTACTTC. This gives the protein CASSEEQETQYF.

The chain links TRBV12-3 or TRBV12-4 to TRBJ1-5; no reliable D call. This CDR3 is built from 14 residues. V lost 5 bases and J 3 bases, leaving 11 bases between the germline ends. CDR3 in DNA: TGTGCCAGCAGTCCCAGACGTAACAATCAGCCCCAGCATTTT. Amino acid sequence: CASSPRRNNQPQHF.

The chain recombines TRBV12-3 or TRBV12-4 with TRBJ1-2, with D perhaps TRBD1 (5 bases). The CDR3 length is 13 residues. Trimming pared 3 bases from V and 8 bases from J, leaving 13 bases between. The CDR3 DNA is TGTGCCAGCAGTTTGCGGGACCAACGGGGCTACACCTTC. This sequence encodes CASSLRDQRGYTF.

The chain has TRBV27 and TRBJ1-2; D perhaps matches TRBD1 (6 bases). The CDR3 spans 13 residues. The germline CDR1 and CDR2 sequences are MNHEY and SMNVEV (reference sequence). Between the trimmed V and J ends, which lost 6 bases and 4 bases, there was a span of 12 bases. CDR3 DNA: TGTGCCAGCAGACAGGGACGGACCTATGGCTACACCTTC. Translated: CASRQGRTYGYTF.

V is TRBV6-2 or TRBV6-3 and J is TRBJ2-1; 7 bases match TRBD1. This CDR3 has 13 residues. The V segment lost 7 bases and the J segment 7 bases; nucleotides outside the gene matches: 7. The germline V gene has CDR1 MNHEY and CDR2 SVGEGT. In DNA form, the CDR3 reads TGTGCCAGCAACCCGTCCAGGGGGAATGAGCAGTTCTTC. Amino acid sequence: CASNPSRGNEQFF.

This chain joins TRBV6-6 and TRBJ2-1, with D perhaps TRBD2 (6 bases). The V gene lost 2 bases and the J gene lost 8 bases, with 10 bases spanning the gap. Germline V gene lookup returns CDR1 MNHNY and CDR2 SVGAGI (reference sequence). The CDR3 is 13 amino acids. The CDR3 here is CASSYVWGDEQFF. CDR3 DNA sequence: TGTGCCAGCAGTTACGTTTGGGGGGATGAGCAGTTCTTC.

The chain has TRBV20-1 and TRBJ1-2, with 8 positions matching TRBD1. From germline, CDR1 is DFQATT and CDR2 SNEGSKA (reference sequence). This CDR3 spans 14 amino acids. Trimming removed 3 bases from V and 3 bases from J; junction bases left unmatched: 6. For the CDR3, the DNA is TGCAGTGCTAGCTCAGGACAGGGCGACTATGGCTACACCTTC. This sequence encodes CSASSGQGDYGYTF.

The chain carries TRBV3-1 and TRBJ1-2, with D unresolved. The germline V gene encodes CDR1 LGHDT and CDR2 YNNKEL (reference sequence). V shed 9 bases and J shed 1 base, with 12 bases lying between them. The CDR3 covers 13 residues. The CDR3 region is CASTQSYNYGYTF. The CDR3 coding sequence is TGTGCCAGTACGCAGAGTTATAACTATGGCTACACCTTC.

This rearrangement joins TRBV11-3 to TRBJ2-5, with D perhaps assigned TRBD1 or TRBD2 (5 bases each). V was pared by 0 bases and J by 9 bases, with 11 bases between. Germline CDR1 reads SGHNT; CDR2 reads YENEEA. This CDR3 contains 13 residues. CDR3 amino acids: CASSLERDAPQYF. CDR3 in DNA: TGTGCCAGCAGCTTAGAACGGGACGCCCCCCAGTACTTC. The full variable domain, completed using reference TRBV11-3 and TRBJ2-5, is EAGVVQSPRYKIIEKKQPVAFWCNPISGHNTLYWYLQNLGQGPELLIRYENEEAVDDSQLPKDRFSAERLKGVDSTLKIQPAELGDSAVYLCASSLERDAPQYFGPGTRLLVL.

This chain uses TRBV12-3 or TRBV12-4 with TRBJ2-6; possibly TRBD2 for D (6 bases). The V and J ends lost 6 bases and 0 bases respectively, with 18 bases between them. The length of the CDR3 is 18 residues. The DNA for the CDR3 is TGTGCCAGCAGCCCGACGGAGGGCCAACGCTCTGGGGCCAACGTCCTGACTTTC. This codes for CASSPTEGQRSGANVLTF.

The chain carries TRBV29-1 and TRBJ1-1; D is unresolved. The CDR3 spans 13 residues. Per germline, CDR1 SQVTM and CDR2 ANQGSEA. V lost 7 bases, J lost 2 bases, and 14 bases lay in between. The CDR3 DNA follows: TGCAGCGCCCACTTTCAAGCAAACACTGAAGCTTTCTTT. Its protein product is CSAHFQANTEAFF.

The chain links TRBV5-1 to TRBJ2-5, with 8 bases lining up with TRBD2. The germline V gene encodes CDR1 SGHRS and CDR2 YFSETQ. Trimming at V came to 3 bases and at J to 13 bases, leaving 11 bases not matched to a gene. The CDR3 consists of 13 residues. The CDR3 reads CASSSTSGLPPYF. The CDR3 DNA follows: TGCGCCAGCAGCTCCACTAGCGGACTACCACCGTACTTC.

The chain combines TRBV28 with TRBJ2-7, with 7 bases identical to TRBD1. The CDR3 covers 12 residues. Germline-derived CDR1 and CDR2 are MDHEN and SYDVKM. The J segment lost 5 bases and the V segment lost 5 bases, leaving 3 bases of the junction unmatched. The chain's CDR3 is CASSLQGHEQYF. The CDR3 DNA is TGTGCCAGCAGTCTACAGGGGCACGAGCAGTACTTC.

This clonotype was counted a single time. This chain joins TRBV29-1 and TRBJ2-7, with D maybe TRBD2 (5 bases). Trimming took off 5 bases at V and 3 bases at J, with 14 bases between the two ends. The CDR3 consists of 13 residues. Germline-derived CDR1 and CDR2 are SQVTM and ANQGSEA. Here the CDR3 DNA reads TGCAGCGTTCTTGTTCTCGGGGTCTACGAGCAGTACTTC. Translation gives CSVLVLGVYEQYF.

The chain combines TRBV27 with TRBJ1-2; D not certain. The ends were cut back, 6 bases at V and 4 bases at J, with 15 bases in the middle. The germline CDR1 and CDR2 sequences are MNHEY and SMNVEV (reference sequence). CDR3 length: 14 residues. The DNA for the CDR3 is TGTGCCAGCAGCCCACGGGTGAGCCTCTATGGCTACACCTTC. It is translated as CASSPRVSLYGYTF.

The V gene is TRBV28, the J gene TRBJ2-1, with D unresolved. This CDR3 contains 15 residues. Germline CDR1 is MDHEN and CDR2 is SYDVKM. V was clipped by 2 bases and J by 0 bases, with 8 bases between them. In DNA, the CDR3 is TGTGCCAGCAGTTTACCTGGGCTCTCCTACAATGAGCAGTTCTTC. Protein product: CASSLPGLSYNEQFF.

The V and J genes are TRBV29-1 and TRBJ2-7, with unresolved D. The V and J ends lost 3 bases and 4 bases respectively, with 16 bases between them. Germline values: CDR1 SQVTM, CDR2 ANQGSEA. CDR3 length: 14 amino acids. The DNA for the CDR3 is TGCAGCGTTGATAGTTGTCAGGACGGGTACGAGCAGTACGTC. Translating gives CSVDSCQDGYEQYV.

The J gene is TRBJ1-4, the V gene TRBV28; no clear D. The V end lost 6 bases, the J end lost 1 base, and 12 bases lay between the germline ends. Germline CDR1 reads MDHEN; CDR2 reads SYDVKM. CDR3 length equals 15 residues. The CDR3 nucleotides are TGTGCCAGCAGCCAACCAGGAATAACTAATGAAAAACTGTTTTTT. This encodes CASSQPGITNEKLFF.

The genes are TRBV27 and TRBJ2-2, with no clear D. V gave up 3 bases and J gave up 7 bases, with 9 bases separating them. The CDR3 loop spans 13 amino acids. Per germline, CDR1 MNHEY and CDR2 SMNVEV (reference sequence). The CDR3 bases are TGTGCCAGCAGTTTCTCGGGTATCGGGGAGCTGTTTTTT. Its translation is CASSFSGIGELFF.